Listed below are T cell receptor beta chains from one sample, sequenced in a study of T-cell memory formation after mild COVID-19. Using its own MiXCR run on the 5' RACE reads, TCRdb lists one record per CDR3 protein. The table has 350,000 or so distinct CDR3 sequences, more than 20% seen once; the top ten hold under 15%. Sequencing was carried out using PBMCs or a T cell subset sorted from them (not recorded which). These TCRs come from an adult woman who had mild COVID-19 (a few samples of this study predate the infection). Cell type and time point are not known. Both conserved end residues are part of each CDR3. Fields, in order: clone size, V gene, J gene, D gene, CDR3 protein, CDR3 DNA. A D gene is named only where the DNA matches it firmly. Clone size, where shown, is once, few, many, or a class for clones that have expanded.

NA	TRBV7-3	TRBJ1-1	NA	CASSLSSTGNTEAFF	TGTGCCAGCAGCTTATCATCGACAGGGAACACTGAAGCTTTCTTT
few	TRBV20-1	TRBJ2-7	NA	CSVRLLEGAYEQYF	TGCAGTGTCAGGCTTCTTGAGGGAGCCTACGAGCAGTACTTC
many	TRBV12-3/TRBV12-4	TRBJ2-3	NA	CASRPSSTDTQYF	TGTGCCAGCAGACCCTCGTCCACAGATACGCAGTATTTT
NA	TRBV7-8	TRBJ2-7	NA	CASSIQRLSSYEQYF	TGTGCCAGCAGCATCCAGCGGTTAAGCTCCTACGAGCAGTACTTC
NA	TRBV5-1	TRBJ1-1	NA	CASSLLAGGRNTEAFF	TGCGCCAGCAGCTTGTTGGCGGGGGGCCGGAACACTGAAGCTTTCTTT
few	TRBV6-2/TRBV6-3	TRBJ2-7	NA	CASSRLLFYEQYF	TGTGCCAGCAGCCGTCTACTATTCTACGAGCAGTACTTC
NA	TRBV20-1	TRBJ1-2	TRBD1	CSAGTNRGHGYTF	TGCAGTGCTGGAACCAACAGGGGTCATGGCTACACCTTC
many	TRBV5-1	TRBJ1-2	TRBD1	CASSETGAVDYGYTF	TGCGCCAGCAGCGAAACAGGGGCGGTGGACTATGGCTACACCTTC
NA	TRBV20-1	TRBJ2-5	NA	CRRRGQETQYF	TGCCGCAGAAGGGGGCAAGAGACCCAGTACTTC
few	TRBV15	TRBJ2-2	NA	CATSPEAGLGELFF	TGTGCCACCAGCCCCGAGGCAGGTCTAGGGGAGCTGTTTTTT
few	TRBV9	TRBJ2-3	TRBD2	CASSVAGGQVDTQYF	TGTGCCAGCAGCGTAGCGGGAGGGCAAGTAGATACGCAGTATTTT
few	TRBV7-6	TRBJ2-5	TRBD2	CASSLVTTSGTQETQYF	TGTGCCAGCAGCTTAGTAACCACTAGCGGGACCCAAGAGACCCAGTACTTC
few	TRBV21-1	TRBJ2-7	NA	CASSSPGEREPYEQYF	TGTGCCAGCAGCAGTCCCGGGGAGCGGGAGCCCTACGAGCAGTACTTC
few	TRBV10-3	TRBJ1-1	NA	CAISDLQSNTEAFF	TGTGCCATCAGTGATCTACAGTCTAACACTGAAGCTTTCTTT
few	TRBV20-1	TRBJ2-1	TRBD1	CSASRGDRGLYNEQFF	TGCAGTGCTAGCAGGGGGGACAGGGGACTATACAATGAGCAGTTCTTC
NA	TRBV20-1	TRBJ1-1	NA	CSATPGKNTEAFF	TGCAGTGCCACCCCAGGGAAGAACACTGAAGCTTTCTTT
few	TRBV5-4	TRBJ2-1	NA	CASRRREVGDNEQFF	TGTGCCAGCAGGCGGAGGGAGGTTGGGGACAATGAGCAGTTCTTC
NA	TRBV5-6	TRBJ1-2	NA	CASSLATGSRPYGYTF	TGTGCCAGCAGCTTGGCCACAGGCTCCCGACCCTATGGCTACACCTTC
once	TRBV2	TRBJ2-2	TRBD1	CASSASRQGRTGELFF	TGTGCCAGCAGTGCTTCAAGACAGGGTAGGACCGGGGAGCTGTTTTTT
many	TRBV6-1	TRBJ2-3	TRBD2	CASRLPPGLAVGLLDTQYF	TGTGCCAGCAGGCTCCCCCCGGGACTAGCGGTTGGTTTGTTAGATACGCAGTATTTT
NA	TRBV29-1	TRBJ1-4	TRBD1	CSVAGTGALSLGEKLFF	TGCAGCGTTGCCGGGACAGGGGCTTTGAGTCTAGGTGAAAAACTGTTTTTT
few	TRBV3-1	TRBJ2-1	NA	CASSQKRSYNEQFF	TGTGCCAGCAGCCAGAAGCGCTCCTACAATGAGCAGTTCTTC
many	TRBV27	TRBJ2-1	TRBD2	CASTRTSGSLVTNNEQFF	TGTGCCAGCACCCGGACTAGCGGGAGCCTGGTGACAAACAATGAGCAGTTCTTC
few	TRBV5-1	TRBJ2-1	NA	CASSLGAGRTHNEQFF	TGCGCCAGCAGCTTGGGGGCAGGGAGAACGCACAATGAGCAGTTCTTC
few	TRBV20-1	TRBJ1-5	NA	CSARDRSNQPQHF	TGCAGTGCTAGAGATAGGAGCAATCAGCCCCAGCATTTT
NA	TRBV12-3/TRBV12-4	TRBJ2-2	NA	CASSFWRNTGELFF	TGTGCCAGCAGTTTTTGGCGAAACACCGGGGAGCTGTTTTTT
few	TRBV7-8	TRBJ1-1	TRBD1	CASSLAGTGGITEAFF	TGTGCCAGCAGCTTAGCGGGGACAGGGGGCATCACTGAAGCTTTCTTT
NA	TRBV30	TRBJ1-6	NA	CAWTVGNSPLHF	TGTGCCTGGACAGTGGGGAATTCACCCCTCCACTTT
few	TRBV5-8	TRBJ2-5	NA	CASRYKGTQYF	TGTGCCAGCAGGTACAAGGGAACCCAGTACTTC
few	TRBV12-3/TRBV12-4	TRBJ1-1	TRBD1	CASSLDPQGLPTEAFF	TGTGCCAGCAGTTTAGACCCACAGGGGTTGCCCACTGAAGCTTTCTTT
NA	TRBV7-9	TRBJ1-6	NA	CASSPSNSPLHF	TGTGCCAGCAGCCCCAGCAATTCACCCCTCCACTTT
few	TRBV9	TRBJ2-1	NA	CASSGSGSSYNEQFF	TGTGCCAGCAGCGGTAGCGGATCCTCCTACAATGAGCAGTTCTTC
few	TRBV9	TRBJ2-3	TRBD2	CASSVGSGLAGTTDTQYF	TGTGCCAGCAGCGTAGGTTCGGGACTAGCGGGGACCACAGATACGCAGTATTTT
NA	TRBV30	TRBJ1-2	NA	CAWSLIGTLGYTF	TGTGCCTGGAGTCTAATAGGGACGCTTGGCTACACCTTC
few	TRBV2	TRBJ2-7	NA	CASSEAFRYEQYF	TGTGCCAGCAGTGAAGCGTTCCGCTACGAGCAGTACTTC
few	TRBV9	TRBJ2-3	TRBD1	CASSVASGGAADTQYF	TGTGCCAGCAGCGTAGCTTCAGGGGGCGCGGCAGATACGCAGTATTTT
few	TRBV18	TRBJ2-7	NA	CASSPADLKGREQYF	TGTGCCAGCTCACCAGCTGATCTCAAGGGTCGTGAGCAGTACTTC
NA	TRBV6-1	TRBJ2-1	TRBD2	CASYKSVAGGNEQFF	TGTGCCAGTTACAAGTCAGTAGCGGGGGGAAATGAGCAGTTCTTC
NA	TRBV7-9	TRBJ1-1	TRBD1	CASSQTGGAYTEAFF	TGTGCCAGCAGCCAAACAGGGGGCGCGTACACTGAAGCTTTCTTT
NA	TRBV5-1	TRBJ2-3	TRBD1	CASSAGGGDTQYF	TGCGCCAGCAGTGCAGGGGGCGGAGATACGCAGTATTTT
NA	TRBV5-5	TRBJ1-2	NA	CASSNRSQRGYTF	TGTGCCAGCAGCAACAGAAGCCAACGTGGCTACACCTTC
NA	TRBV19	TRBJ2-7	NA	CASSRGERYEQYF	TGTGCCAGTAGTAGGGGTGAGAGATACGAGCAGTACTTC
NA	TRBV6-6	TRBJ1-2	NA	CASSYRTHDYGYTF	TGTGCCAGCAGTTATCGGACTCACGACTATGGCTACACCTTC
few	TRBV14	TRBJ2-1	NA	CASSQRGYNEQFF	TGTGCCAGCAGCCAACGGGGGTACAATGAGCAGTTCTTC
NA	TRBV7-3	TRBJ1-1	TRBD1	CASSATGATEAFF	TGTGCCAGCAGCGCTACAGGGGCGACTGAAGCTTTCTTT
NA	TRBV7-8	TRBJ2-1	TRBD2	CASSLPLAYNEQFF	TGTGCCAGCAGCTTACCACTAGCGTACAATGAGCAGTTCTTC
few	TRBV7-9	TRBJ2-7	NA	CASSPKVPYEQYF	TGTGCCAGCAGTCCTAAGGTCCCCTACGAGCAGTACTTC
few	TRBV5-6	TRBJ2-5	TRBD2	CASSPQWGGTQYF	TGTGCCAGCAGCCCCCAGTGGGGGGGGACCCAGTACTTC
NA	TRBV15	TRBJ1-6	NA	CATSRDRLGNSPLHF	TGTGCCACCAGCAGGGATCGGCTAGGGAATTCACCCCTCCACTTT
NA	TRBV29-1	TRBJ2-3	TRBD1	CSVASGGSSDTQYF	TGCAGCGTGGCCTCAGGGGGCTCTTCAGATACGCAGTATTTT
many	TRBV4-1	TRBJ1-2	NA	CASSQGDGYGYTF	TGCGCCAGCAGCCAAGGGGACGGCTATGGCTACACCTTC
NA	TRBV4-3	TRBJ2-7	TRBD2	CASSQGSGLPSYEQYF	TGCGCCAGCAGCCAAGGATCGGGACTACCCTCCTACGAGCAGTACTTC
NA	TRBV7-9	TRBJ2-7	NA	CASSSRVDEQYF	TGTGCCAGCAGCTCCCGGGTGGACGAGCAGTACTTC
few	TRBV27	TRBJ2-3	NA	CASSFEGWNTQYF	TGTGCCAGCAGTTTCGAGGGGTGGAATACGCAGTATTTT
few	TRBV20-1	TRBJ1-6	NA	CSARFPGVISYNSPLHF	TGCAGTGCTAGATTCCCAGGGGTAATCTCCTATAATTCACCCCTCCACTTT
NA	TRBV11-3	TRBJ1-1	NA	CASSQRGAGILNTEAFF	TGTGCCAGCAGCCAACGCGGGGCAGGCATCTTGAACACTGAAGCTTTCTTT
NA	TRBV7-3	TRBJ2-3	TRBD2	CASSATSGSGGDTQYF	TGTGCCAGCAGCGCGACTAGCGGGAGTGGTGGAGATACGCAGTATTTT